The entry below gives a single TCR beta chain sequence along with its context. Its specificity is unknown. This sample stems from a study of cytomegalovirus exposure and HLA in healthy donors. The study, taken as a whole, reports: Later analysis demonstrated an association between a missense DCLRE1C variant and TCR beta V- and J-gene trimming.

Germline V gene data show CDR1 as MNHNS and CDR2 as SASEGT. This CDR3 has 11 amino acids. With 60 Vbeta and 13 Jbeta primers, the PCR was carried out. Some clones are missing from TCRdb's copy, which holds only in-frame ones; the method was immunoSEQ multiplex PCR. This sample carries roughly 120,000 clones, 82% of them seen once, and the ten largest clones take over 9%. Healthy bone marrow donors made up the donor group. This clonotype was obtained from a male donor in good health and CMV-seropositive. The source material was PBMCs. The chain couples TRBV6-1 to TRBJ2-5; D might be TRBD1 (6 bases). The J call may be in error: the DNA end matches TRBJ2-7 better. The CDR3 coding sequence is TGTGCCAGCAGTGTAGGGGGCGAGCAGTACTTC. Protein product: CASSVGGEQYF.